The present entry profiles one TCR beta chain with its context. Time point indicated: pretreatment peripheral blood. Locally advanced or metastatic urothelial carcinoma was present in patients. Samples were collected from each patient before treatment and during treatment. Each patient gave between 1 and 8 of them in total. Synthetic spike-ins, TCR analog templates, were added into each PCR. Some clones are missing from TCRdb's copy, which holds only in-frame ones; the method was immunoSEQ multiplex PCR. The table lists about 130,000 clones, 70% to 85% of them singletons. The record originates from a study of PD-L1 blockade in urothelial cancer. Across the study: Bladder-origin urothelial cancer in males described about nine tenths of the roughly 29 patients.

With 0 bases removed from V and 1 base from J, the gap between germline ends came to 6 bases. CDR1 and CDR2 (germline): SEHNR, FQNEAQ (reference sequence). The CDR3 runs 14 residues. The sequence derives from a man in his fifties with urothelial cancer. The V call is TRBV7-9, the J call TRBJ1-2; D ambiguous. The sample in question was PBMCs, obtained around atezolizumab (anti-PD-L1) treatment. CDR3 in amino acids: CASSLAEVNYGYTF. CDR3 coding DNA: TGTGCCAGCAGCTTAGCCGAGGTTAACTATGGCTACACCTTC.